This T cell receptor (beta chain) emerged from a study of cytomegalovirus exposure and HLA in healthy donors. Study-wide context: HLA-typed donors contributed about 85 million unique TCRs, which were held in an early data release.

This clone appeared once. Its antigen is unidentified. PCR employed 60 Vbeta and 13 Jbeta primers. Profiling relied on immunoSEQ multiplex PCR, and the TCRdb table lists in-frame clones only, not all of them. The sample has roughly 100,000 clones, roughly 80% seen once; the top ten hold about 6.9%. Study-wide results and caveats: Cytomegalovirus association was assigned to approximately 180 TCR beta chains. The classifier reportedly diagnosed cytomegalovirus status with high specificity and sensitivity.

V lost 0 bases, J lost 1 base, and 7 bases lay in between. The germline gives CDR1 SNHLY, CDR2 FYNNEI. The CDR3 spans 14 residues. The chain couples TRBV2 to TRBJ2-7; the D is unclear. The sequencing sample was made of PBMCs. This sequence was found in a man aged 30 to 39 in good health and CMV-seropositive. The CDR3 protein is CASSEARSSYEQYF. In DNA form, the CDR3 reads TGTGCCAGCAGTGAAGCTAGGAGTTCCTACGAGCAGTACTTC.